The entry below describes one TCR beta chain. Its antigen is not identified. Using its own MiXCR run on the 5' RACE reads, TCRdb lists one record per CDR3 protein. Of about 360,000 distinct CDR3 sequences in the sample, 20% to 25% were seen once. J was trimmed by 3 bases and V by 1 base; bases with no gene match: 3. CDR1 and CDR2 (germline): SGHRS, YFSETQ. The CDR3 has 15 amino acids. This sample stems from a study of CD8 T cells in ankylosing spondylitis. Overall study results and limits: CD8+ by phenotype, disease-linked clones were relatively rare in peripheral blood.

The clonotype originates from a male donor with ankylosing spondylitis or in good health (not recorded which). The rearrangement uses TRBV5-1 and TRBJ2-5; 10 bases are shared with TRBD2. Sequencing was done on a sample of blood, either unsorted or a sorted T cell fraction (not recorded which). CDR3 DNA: TGCGCCAGCAGCTTGAGGCTAGCGGGGGAAGAGACCCAGTACTTC. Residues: CASSLRLAGEETQYF.